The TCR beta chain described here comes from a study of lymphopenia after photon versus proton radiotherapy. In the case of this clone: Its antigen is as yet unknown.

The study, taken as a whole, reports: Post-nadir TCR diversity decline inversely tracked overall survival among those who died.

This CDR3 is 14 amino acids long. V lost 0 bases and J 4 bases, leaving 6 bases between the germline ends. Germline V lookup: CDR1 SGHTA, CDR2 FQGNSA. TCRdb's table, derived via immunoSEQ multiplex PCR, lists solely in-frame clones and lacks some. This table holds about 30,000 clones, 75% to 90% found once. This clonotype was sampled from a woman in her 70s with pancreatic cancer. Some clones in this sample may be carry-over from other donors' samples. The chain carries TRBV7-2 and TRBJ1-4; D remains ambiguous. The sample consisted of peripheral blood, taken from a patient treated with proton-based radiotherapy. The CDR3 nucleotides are TGTGCCAGCAGCTTAGCTCCCAATAATGAAAAACTGTTTTTT. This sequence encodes CASSLAPNNEKLFF.